The 2 T cell receptor beta chains below come from one sample, sequenced in a study of CD8+CD57+ T cells in acquired aplastic anemia. According to the study, genomic DNA was the template for TCR beta VDJ and CDR3 profiling. TCRdb ran MiXCR on the reads and lists one entry per CDR3 protein. Counted here are about 62,000 distinct CDR3 sequences, roughly 54% occurring once; the ten biggest clones make up about 2.5%. The sample consisted of sorted CD4+, CD8+, or CD8+CD57+ T cells (not recorded which) from PBMCs. The receptors derive from a human donor in good health, serving as a control.

This chain links TRBV4-1 with TRBJ2-7; perhaps TRBD2 as D (6 bases). Germline-derived CDR1 and CDR2 are MGHRA and YSYEKL. There are 19 residues in the CDR3. V was pared by 4 bases and J by 2 bases, with 27 bases between. This CDR3 is CASSPGDFPSVFSPYEQYF. CDR3 sequence (DNA): TGCGCCAGCAGCCCTGGGGACTTTCCTAGCGTTTTTAGCCCCTACGAGCAGTACTTC.

This sequence joins TRBV29-1 and TRBJ1-6; tentatively, D is TRBD1 (6 bases). The ends were cut back, 0 bases at V and 14 bases at J, with 17 bases in the middle. CDR1 and CDR2 (germline): SQVTM, ANQGSEA. There are 14 residues in the CDR3. The CDR3 is CSVEEWVSRTALHF. The CDR3 DNA reads as TGCAGCGTTGAAGAATGGGTTTCGAGGACAGCCCTCCACTTT.